The 21 T cell receptor beta chains presented below share a single source sample, sequenced in a study of cytomegalovirus exposure and HLA in healthy donors. Here immunoSEQ multiplex PCR was the method, and the copy in TCRdb shows in-frame clones only, minus some. The sample consists of some 130,000 clones, about 94% of them appearing once. Material for sequencing was PBMCs. These receptors were obtained from a man aged 18 to 30 in good health and CMV-seropositive.

This chain joins TRBV29-1 and TRBJ2-1, with TRBD1 matching over 8 bases. Germline trimming cut 6 bases from V and 8 bases from J; bases unmatched to any gene: 9. This CDR3 spans 13 amino acids. Germline lookup yields CDR1 SQVTM and CDR2 ANQGSEA. Here the CDR3 DNA reads TGCAGCGTCCCAGGGGGCGGGTGGGATGAGCAGTTCTTC. Translated: CSVPGGGWDEQFF.

V and J are TRBV7-9 and TRBJ2-1; tentatively, D is TRBD2 (5 bases). The CDR3 has 14 residues. CDR1 and CDR2 (germline): SEHNR, FQNEAQ (reference sequence). The V end lost 3 bases, the J end lost 8 bases, and 14 bases lay between the germline ends. In nucleotides, the CDR3 is TGTGCCAGCAGCTTCCGGACCACTAGTTATGAGCAGTTCTTC. Amino acid sequence: CASSFRTTSYEQFF.

The J gene is TRBJ2-2, the V gene TRBV5-1, with D possibly being TRBD1 (5 bases). V shed 4 bases and J shed 0 bases, with 16 bases lying between them. Germline loops: CDR1 SGHRS, CDR2 YFSETQ. CDR3 size: 17 residues. CDR3 residues: CASSRVSRVSNTGELFF. CDR3 DNA: TGCGCCAGCAGCCGGGTCAGCAGGGTCTCGAACACCGGGGAGCTGTTTTTT.

In DNA, the CDR3 is TGTGCCAGCTCACCTGAGGGTAAGGGCGAGCAGTACTTC. This encodes CASSPEGKGEQYF. This chain links TRBV18 with TRBJ2-7; perhaps TRBD2 as D (5 bases). The CDR3 has 13 amino acids. The germline V gene has CDR1 KGHSH and CDR2 LQKENI. V was pared by 3 bases and J by 6 bases, with 12 bases between.

The chain combines TRBV27 with TRBJ2-3, with D tentatively TRBD2 (7 bases). The CDR3 sequence is 14 residues long. Germline CDR1 is MNHEY and CDR2 is SMNVEV (reference sequence). The germline V and J ends were trimmed by 6 bases and 6 bases, with 16 bases remaining between them. The CDR3 nucleotides read TGTGCCAGCAGGGTCGCGGGGGCGACCGATACGCAGTATTTT. It specifies CASRVAGATDTQYF.

The V call is TRBV5-1, the J call TRBJ2-3, with D uncertain. The CDR3 loop spans 13 amino acids. Trimming pared 2 bases from V and 4 bases from J, leaving 8 bases between. The germline CDR1 and CDR2 sequences are SGHRS and YFSETQ. The CDR3 reads CASSFRLPDTQYF. The CDR3 region has the DNA TGCGCCAGCAGCTTTAGACTTCCAGATACGCAGTATTTT. Drawing the rest from reference TRBV5-1 and TRBJ2-3, the complete variable domain is KAGVTQTPRYLIKTRGQQVTLSCSPISGHRSVSWYQQTPGQGLQFLFEYFSETQRNKGNFPGRFSGRQFSNSRSEMNVSTLELGDSALYLCASSFRLPDTQYFGPGTRLTVL.

This chain links TRBV7-6 with TRBJ2-2; 8 bases align to TRBD2. Germline assignment: CDR1 SGHVS and CDR2 FNYEAQ. This CDR3 comprises 16 residues. The V and J ends lost 2 bases and 0 bases, in that order; junction bases with no gene match: 2. CDR3 residues: CASSLFSGANTGELFF. The CDR3 DNA follows: TGTGCCAGCAGCTTATTTAGCGGGGCGAACACCGGGGAGCTGTTTTTT.

The rearrangement joins TRBV6-5 to TRBJ2-2, with 10 bases that match TRBD2. This CDR3 is 14 amino acids long. With 7 bases clipped from V and 5 bases from J, the junction kept 4 bases outside the gene matches. The V gene's germline CDR1 is MNHEY and CDR2 SVGAGI. The DNA for the CDR3 is TGTGCCAGCACAAGCGGGAGGGAAACCGGGGAGCTGTTTTTT. It codes for CASTSGRETGELFF.

The rearrangement uses TRBV7-9 and TRBJ1-2, with 7 bases lining up with TRBD1. Germline V CDR1 and CDR2: SEHNR, FQNEAQ (reference sequence). V lost 5 bases to trimming and J lost 4 bases; unmatched junction nucleotides: 10. The CDR3 has 15 residues. The chain's CDR3 is CASSHVNAGGYGYTF. CDR3 sequence (DNA): TGTGCCAGCAGCCATGTCAACGCAGGGGGCTATGGCTACACCTTC.

The chain carries TRBV10-3 and TRBJ1-4; D gene unclear. Per germline, CDR1 ENHRY and CDR2 SYGVKD. V was pared by 2 bases and J by 5 bases, with 12 bases between. The CDR3 is 15 amino acids. The CDR3 spells CAISEGDTSNEKLFF. CDR3 bases: TGTGCCATCAGTGAGGGTGACACCTCAAATGAAAAACTGTTTTTT.

CDR3 DNA: TGCGCCAGCAGCCACCGGGAGTTATTGGAGACCCAGTACTTC. This encodes CASSHRELLETQYF. The chain joins TRBV4-1 to TRBJ2-5; a weak D match, TRBD2 (6 bases). This CDR3 comprises 14 residues. Germline-derived CDR1 and CDR2 are MGHRA and YSYEKL. The V end lost 3 bases, the J end lost 5 bases, and 13 bases lay between the germline ends.

This chain links TRBV28 with TRBJ1-4; TRBD1 is a possible D gene (6 bases). CDR1 is MDHEN, CDR2 SYDVKM, per germline. The length of the CDR3 is 15 residues. V lost 3 bases, J lost 2 bases, and 10 bases lay in between. In DNA form, the CDR3 reads TGTGCCAGCAGTTTGGCAGGGGTCACTAATGAAAAACTGTTTTTT. Translating gives CASSLAGVTNEKLFF.

In DNA, the CDR3 is TGTGCCAGCAGACGGACAGGGGAGAACACTGAAGCTTTCTTT. This gives the protein CASRRTGENTEAFF. The rearrangement joins TRBV27 to TRBJ1-1; 9 bases line up with TRBD1. Germline values: CDR1 MNHEY, CDR2 SMNVEV (reference sequence). The CDR3 covers 14 residues. The ends lost 6 bases at V and 1 base at J; junction bases unmatched: 3.

The rearrangement links TRBV5-1 to TRBJ2-3; tentatively, D is TRBD1 (6 bases). The CDR3 sequence is 14 residues long. Trimming stripped 7 bases from V and 9 bases from J, with 21 bases between. The germline V gene has CDR1 SGHRS and CDR2 YFSETQ. CDR3 sequence: CASWKEPAQGTQYF. CDR3 DNA: TGCGCCAGCTGGAAGGAGCCGGCCCAGGGGACGCAGTATTTT.

This chain links TRBV2 with TRBJ1-3, with 7 bases matching TRBD1. Losses at the gene ends were 11 bases for V and 0 bases for J; bases not matched to a gene: 7. Germline V gene data show CDR1 as SNHLY and CDR2 as FYNNEI. The CDR3 covers 14 residues. This chain's CDR3 is CAGARDSSGNTIYF. The CDR3 DNA sequence: TGTGCCGGCGCGAGGGACAGCTCTGGAAACACCATATATTTT.

V usage is TRBV28 and J usage is TRBJ2-7; the match to TRBD2 covers 13 bases. Trimming at V came to 7 bases and at J to 3 bases, leaving 9 bases not matched to a gene. CDR3 length: 16 amino acids. In germline, CDR1 is MDHEN, CDR2 SYDVKM. Written as DNA, the CDR3 is TGTGCCAGCACGAATTCGGGACTAGCGGGGCTCTACGAGCAGTACTTC. Amino acids: CASTNSGLAGLYEQYF.

The CDR3, as DNA: TGTGCCAGCAGCAAAGGACGTCCGGGACAGGGGAAGGAAGAGACCCAGTACTTC. It specifies CASSKGRPGQGKEETQYF. The rearrangement uses TRBV21-1 and TRBJ2-5; whether TRBD1, the table's D call, matches the DNA was not checked. TRBV21-1 is classified as a pseudogene. The CDR3 runs to 18 residues.

The genes are TRBV2 and TRBJ2-1, with 8 bases aligning to TRBD1. The V gene end was trimmed by 2 bases and the J gene end by 9 bases; junction bases not matched to a gene: 9. CDR3 size: 15 residues. Germline CDR1 SNHLY, CDR2 FYNNEI. CDR3 bases: TGTGCCAGCAGTGAACTCGGACAGGGAGCGGGTGAGCAGTTCTTC. Amino acid sequence: CASSELGQGAGEQFF.

V usage is TRBV27 and J usage is TRBJ2-5; 11 bases agree with TRBD2. The trim removed 5 bases at V and 2 bases at J, leaving 16 bases unmatched. Germline V gene sequence: CDR1 MNHEY, CDR2 SMNVEV (reference sequence). The CDR3 extends over 19 amino acids. The CDR3 reads CASSPLGVAGGKYQETQYF. The CDR3 DNA is TGTGCCAGCAGTCCACTGGGCGTAGCGGGAGGGAAATATCAAGAGACCCAGTACTTC.

The chain has TRBV5-1 and TRBJ1-1; 8 bases fit TRBD1. The junction had 3 bases not matched to a gene; V was cut back by 7 bases and J by 1 base. Germline V gene lookup returns CDR1 SGHRS and CDR2 YFSETQ. The CDR3 length is 13 residues. The CDR3 is CASRQGRNTEAFF. CDR3 in DNA: TGCGCCAGCCGACAGGGGCGGAACACTGAAGCTTTCTTT.

V is TRBV18 and J is TRBJ2-2; possible D gene TRBD1, 5 bases. CDR1 is KGHSH, CDR2 LQKENI, per germline. V was cut by 6 bases and J by 1 base, with 15 bases left in between. The CDR3 totals 16 residues. CDR3 coding DNA: TGTGCCAGCTCCTTAACCTACGACAGGAACACCGGGGAGCTGTTTTTT. It specifies CASSLTYDRNTGELFF.